This TCR beta chain was found in a study of T cell repertoires in cytomegalovirus infection. This clonotype came up a few times. Antigen unknown. TCRdb re-derived calls from the reads in MiXCR, one entry per CDR3 protein. The data hold approximately 56,000 distinct CDR3 sequences, with around 20% observed a single time. The CDR3 extends over 15 amino acids. Germline V gives CDR1 MNHEY, CDR2 SMNVEV (reference sequence). V shed 5 bases and J shed 3 bases, with 17 bases lying between them. The sequence derives from a human donor in good health (CMV status not recorded). Some clones in this sample may be carry-over from other donors' samples. The chain links TRBV27 to TRBJ2-7, with a possible D match to TRBD2 (5 bases). Specimen: CD8+ T cells from cultured PBMCs, collected from culture after CMV antigen stimulation. CDR3 coding DNA: TGTGCCAGCAGTCCCCTGGGCGGGCAATACTACGAGCAGTACTTC. Translated: CASSPLGGQYYEQYF.